This entry concerns a single T cell receptor (beta chain). MiXCR, applied by TCRdb to the 5' RACE reads, yields one record per CDR3 protein. The sample holds roughly 690,000 distinct CDR3 sequences, roughly 6% seen once. Trimming took 3 bases from V and 4 from J, leaving 9 bases between them. This CDR3 comprises 13 residues. Germline CDR1 reads SSHAT; CDR2 reads FNYEAQ (reference sequence). The data belong to a study of identical twins. The sequence was collected from a man between 18 and 29 years old in good health. The sequencing input was naive T cells sorted from blood. The chain combines TRBV7-7 with TRBJ2-5; D may be TRBD1 or TRBD2 (5 bases each). The CDR3 DNA is TGTGCCAGCAGCTTCCCGGGACCAGAGACCCAGTACTTC. Protein product: CASSFPGPETQYF.